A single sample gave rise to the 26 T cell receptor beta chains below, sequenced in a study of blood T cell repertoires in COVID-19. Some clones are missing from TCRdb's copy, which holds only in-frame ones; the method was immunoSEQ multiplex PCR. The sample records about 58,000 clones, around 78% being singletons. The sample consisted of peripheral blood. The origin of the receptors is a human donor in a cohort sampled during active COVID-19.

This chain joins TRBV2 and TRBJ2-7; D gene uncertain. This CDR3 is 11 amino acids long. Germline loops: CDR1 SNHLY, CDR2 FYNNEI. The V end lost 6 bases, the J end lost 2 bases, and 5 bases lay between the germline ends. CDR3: CASSQTYEQYF. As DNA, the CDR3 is TGTGCCAGCAGCCAAACCTACGAGCAGTACTTC. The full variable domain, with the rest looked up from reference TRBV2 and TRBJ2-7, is EPEVTQTPSHQVTQMGQEVILRCVPISNHLYFYWYRQILGQKVEFLVSFYNNEISEKSEIFDDQFSVERPDGSNFTLKIRSTKLEDSAMYFCASSQTYEQYFGPGTRLTVT.

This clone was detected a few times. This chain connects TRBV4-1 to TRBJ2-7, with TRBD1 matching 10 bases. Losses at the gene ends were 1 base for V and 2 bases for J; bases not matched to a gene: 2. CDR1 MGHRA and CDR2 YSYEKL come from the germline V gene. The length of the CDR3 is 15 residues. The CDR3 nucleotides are TGCGCCAGCAGCCAAGGGGGACAGGGGACCTACGAGCAGTACTTC. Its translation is CASSQGGQGTYEQYF.

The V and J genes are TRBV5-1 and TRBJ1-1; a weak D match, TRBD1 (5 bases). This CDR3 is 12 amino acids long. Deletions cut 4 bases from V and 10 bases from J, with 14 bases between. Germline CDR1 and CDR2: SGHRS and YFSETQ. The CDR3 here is CASSRDFSSAFF. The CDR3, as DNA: TGCGCCAGCAGCCGGGACTTTTCGTCAGCTTTCTTT.

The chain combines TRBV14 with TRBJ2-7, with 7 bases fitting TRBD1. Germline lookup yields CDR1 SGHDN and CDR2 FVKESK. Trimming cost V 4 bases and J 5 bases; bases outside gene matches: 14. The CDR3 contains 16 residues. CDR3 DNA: TGTGCCAGCAGCCCGAAGGGGGCTTTAAGGGTTAACGAGCAGTACTTC. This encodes CASSPKGALRVNEQYF.

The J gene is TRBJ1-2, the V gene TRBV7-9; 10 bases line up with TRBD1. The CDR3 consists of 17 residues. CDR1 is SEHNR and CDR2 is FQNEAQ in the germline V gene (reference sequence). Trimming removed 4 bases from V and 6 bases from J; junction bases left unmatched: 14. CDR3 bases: TGTGCCAGCAGCTCCGACAGGGGGCTATCGGGTAGGGATGGCTACACCTTC. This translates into CASSSDRGLSGRDGYTF.

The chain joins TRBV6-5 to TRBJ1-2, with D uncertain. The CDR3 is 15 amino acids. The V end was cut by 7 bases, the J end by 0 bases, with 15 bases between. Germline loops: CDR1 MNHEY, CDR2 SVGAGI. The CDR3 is CASTQREGSNYGYTF. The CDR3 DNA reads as TGTGCCAGCACCCAGAGGGAGGGCTCTAACTATGGCTACACCTTC.

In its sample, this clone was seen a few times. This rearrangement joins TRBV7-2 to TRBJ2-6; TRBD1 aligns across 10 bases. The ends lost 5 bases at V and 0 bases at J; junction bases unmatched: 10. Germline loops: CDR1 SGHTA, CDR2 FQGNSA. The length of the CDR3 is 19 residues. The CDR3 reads CASSARGTGAFSGANVLTF. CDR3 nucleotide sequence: TGTGCCAGCAGCGCACGGGGGACAGGGGCCTTCTCTGGGGCCAACGTCCTGACTTTC.

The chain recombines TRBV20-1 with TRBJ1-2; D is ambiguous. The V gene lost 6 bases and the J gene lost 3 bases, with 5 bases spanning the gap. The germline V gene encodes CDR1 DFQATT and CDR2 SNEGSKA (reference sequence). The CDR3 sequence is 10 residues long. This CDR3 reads CSALYYGYTF. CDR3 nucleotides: TGCAGTGCCCTGTACTATGGCTACACCTTC.

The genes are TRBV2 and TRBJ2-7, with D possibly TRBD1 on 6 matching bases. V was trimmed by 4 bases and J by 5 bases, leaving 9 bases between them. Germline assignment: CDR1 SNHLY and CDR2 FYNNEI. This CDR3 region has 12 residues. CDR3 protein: CASSGYRDEQYF. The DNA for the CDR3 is TGTGCCAGCAGTGGGTACAGGGACGAGCAGTACTTC.

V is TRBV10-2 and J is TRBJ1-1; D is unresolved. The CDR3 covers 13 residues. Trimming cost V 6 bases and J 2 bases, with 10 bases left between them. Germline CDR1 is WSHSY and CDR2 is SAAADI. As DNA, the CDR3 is TGCGCCAGCAGGCTGGGCAGTAACACTGAAGCTTTCTTT. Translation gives CASRLGSNTEAFF.

The CDR3, as DNA: TGTGCCAGCAACAGGGACAGGGTGAACACTGAAGCTTTCTTT. This translates into CASNRDRVNTEAFF. The chain links TRBV16 to TRBJ1-1; 9 nucleotides match TRBD1. The CDR3 extends over 14 amino acids. The trim removed 7 bases at V and 0 bases at J, leaving 3 bases unmatched. Germline-derived CDR1 and CDR2 are KGHSY and FQNENV. Full variable domain (missing parts from reference TRBV16 and TRBJ1-1): GEEVAQTPKHLVRGEGQKAKLYCAPIKGHSYVFWYQQVLKNEFKFLISFQNENVFDETGMPKERFSAKCLPNSPCSLEIQATKLEDSAVYFCASNRDRVNTEAFFGQGTRLTVV.

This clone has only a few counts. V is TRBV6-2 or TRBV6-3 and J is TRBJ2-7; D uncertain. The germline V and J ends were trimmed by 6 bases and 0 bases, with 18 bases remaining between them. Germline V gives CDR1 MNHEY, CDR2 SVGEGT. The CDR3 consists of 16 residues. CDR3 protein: CASSTPPRVYSYEQYF. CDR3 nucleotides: TGTGCCAGCAGCACCCCCCCCCGGGTGTACTCCTACGAGCAGTACTTC.

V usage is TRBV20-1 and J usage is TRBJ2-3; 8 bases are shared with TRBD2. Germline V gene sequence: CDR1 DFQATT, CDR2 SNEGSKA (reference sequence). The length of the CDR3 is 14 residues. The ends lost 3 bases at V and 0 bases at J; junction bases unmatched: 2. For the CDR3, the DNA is TGCAGTGCTAGTCGGGGGGGAAGCACAGATACGCAGTATTTT. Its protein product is CSASRGGSTDTQYF.

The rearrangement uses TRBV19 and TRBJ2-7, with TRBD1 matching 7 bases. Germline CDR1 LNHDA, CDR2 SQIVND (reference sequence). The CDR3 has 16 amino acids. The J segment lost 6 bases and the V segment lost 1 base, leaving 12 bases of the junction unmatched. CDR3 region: CASSIAIGTAIGEQYF. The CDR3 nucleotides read TGTGCCAGTAGTATAGCAATCGGGACAGCTATAGGCGAGCAGTACTTC.

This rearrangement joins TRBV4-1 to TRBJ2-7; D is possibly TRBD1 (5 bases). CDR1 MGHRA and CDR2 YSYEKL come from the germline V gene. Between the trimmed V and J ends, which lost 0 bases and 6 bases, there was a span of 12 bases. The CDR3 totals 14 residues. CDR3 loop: CASSQDTGSREQYF. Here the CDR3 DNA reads TGCGCCAGCAGCCAAGATACAGGTAGTCGCGAGCAGTACTTC.

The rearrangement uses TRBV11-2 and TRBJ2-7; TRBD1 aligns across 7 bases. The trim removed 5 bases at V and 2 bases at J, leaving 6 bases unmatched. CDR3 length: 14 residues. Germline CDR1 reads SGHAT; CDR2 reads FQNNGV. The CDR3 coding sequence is TGTGCCAGCAGCCGATTAGGGACAGCCTACGAGCAGTACTTC. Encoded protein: CASSRLGTAYEQYF.

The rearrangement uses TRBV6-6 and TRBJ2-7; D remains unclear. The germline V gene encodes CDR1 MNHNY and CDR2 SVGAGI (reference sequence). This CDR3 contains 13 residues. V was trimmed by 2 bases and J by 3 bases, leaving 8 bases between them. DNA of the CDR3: TGTGCCAGCAGTTACGGTGGCAGCTACGAGCAGTACTTC. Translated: CASSYGGSYEQYF.

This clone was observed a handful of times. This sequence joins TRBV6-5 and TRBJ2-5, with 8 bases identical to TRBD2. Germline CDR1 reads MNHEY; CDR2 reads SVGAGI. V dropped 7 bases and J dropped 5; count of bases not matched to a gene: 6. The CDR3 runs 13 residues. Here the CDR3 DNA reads TGTGCCAGCACCGACGGGGGGGTGGAGACCCAGTACTTC. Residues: CASTDGGVETQYF.

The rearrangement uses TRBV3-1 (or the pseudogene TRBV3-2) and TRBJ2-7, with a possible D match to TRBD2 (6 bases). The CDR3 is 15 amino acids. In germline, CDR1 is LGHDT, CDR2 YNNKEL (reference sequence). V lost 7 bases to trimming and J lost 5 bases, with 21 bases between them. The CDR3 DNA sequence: TGTGCCAGCACCCAGAGGACGGAGGGCTTTAACGAGCAGTACTTC. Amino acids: CASTQRTEGFNEQYF.

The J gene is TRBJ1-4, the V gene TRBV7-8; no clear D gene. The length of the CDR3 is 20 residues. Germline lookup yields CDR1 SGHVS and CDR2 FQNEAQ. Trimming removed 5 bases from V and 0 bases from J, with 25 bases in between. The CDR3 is CASSVVSYRTEIPTNEKLFF. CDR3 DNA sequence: TGTGCCAGCAGCGTTGTGAGTTATCGGACTGAAATACCAACTAATGAAAAACTGTTTTTT.

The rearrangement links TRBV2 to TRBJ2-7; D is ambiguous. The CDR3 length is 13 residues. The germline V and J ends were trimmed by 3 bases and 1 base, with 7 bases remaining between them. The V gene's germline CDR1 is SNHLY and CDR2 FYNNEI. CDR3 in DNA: TGTGCCAGCAGTGACGTGCAGTCCTACGAGCAGTACTTC. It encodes CASSDVQSYEQYF.

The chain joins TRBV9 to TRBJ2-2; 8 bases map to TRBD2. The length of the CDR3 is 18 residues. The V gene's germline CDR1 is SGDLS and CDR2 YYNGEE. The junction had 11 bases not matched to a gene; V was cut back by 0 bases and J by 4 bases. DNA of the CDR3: TGTGCCAGCAGCGTAGAATCCTATTGGACTAGCAGCACCGGGGAGCTGTTTTTT. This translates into CASSVESYWTSSTGELFF.

This chain's CDR3 is CASTPTGGGTEAFF. The CDR3 coding sequence is TGTGCCAGCACCCCCACCGGCGGGGGCACTGAAGCTTTCTTT. The chain carries TRBV6-6 and TRBJ1-1; maybe TRBD1 (5 bases). Per germline, CDR1 MNHNY and CDR2 SVGAGI (reference sequence). CDR3 length: 14 residues. V was clipped by 7 bases and J by 4 bases, with 16 bases between them.

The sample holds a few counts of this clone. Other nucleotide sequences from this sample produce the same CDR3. In nucleotides, the CDR3 is TGTGCCAGCAGCTTTTCTAGGGGCGGGGGGTACGAGCAGTACTTC. Protein: CASSFSRGGGYEQYF. The rearrangement joins TRBV7-9 to TRBJ2-7; 8 bases match TRBD2. The CDR3 runs to 15 residues. The J segment lost 4 bases and the V segment lost 3 bases, leaving 8 bases of the junction unmatched. Germline CDR1 reads SEHNR; CDR2 reads FQNEAQ (reference sequence).

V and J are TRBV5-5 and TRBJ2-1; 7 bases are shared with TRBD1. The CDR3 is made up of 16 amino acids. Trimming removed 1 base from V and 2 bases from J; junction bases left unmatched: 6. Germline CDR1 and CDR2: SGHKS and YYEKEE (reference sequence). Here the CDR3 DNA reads TGTGCCAGCAGCTTGACTTTGGGACAGACCTACAATGAGCAGTTCTTC. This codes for CASSLTLGQTYNEQFF.

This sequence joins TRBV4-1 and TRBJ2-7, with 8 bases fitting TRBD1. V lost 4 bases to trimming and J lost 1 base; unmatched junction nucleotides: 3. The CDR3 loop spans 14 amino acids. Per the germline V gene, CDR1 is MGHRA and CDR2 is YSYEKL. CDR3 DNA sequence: TGCGCCAGCAGCCTAACAGGGGGTTCCTACGAGCAGTACTTC. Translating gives CASSLTGGSYEQYF.